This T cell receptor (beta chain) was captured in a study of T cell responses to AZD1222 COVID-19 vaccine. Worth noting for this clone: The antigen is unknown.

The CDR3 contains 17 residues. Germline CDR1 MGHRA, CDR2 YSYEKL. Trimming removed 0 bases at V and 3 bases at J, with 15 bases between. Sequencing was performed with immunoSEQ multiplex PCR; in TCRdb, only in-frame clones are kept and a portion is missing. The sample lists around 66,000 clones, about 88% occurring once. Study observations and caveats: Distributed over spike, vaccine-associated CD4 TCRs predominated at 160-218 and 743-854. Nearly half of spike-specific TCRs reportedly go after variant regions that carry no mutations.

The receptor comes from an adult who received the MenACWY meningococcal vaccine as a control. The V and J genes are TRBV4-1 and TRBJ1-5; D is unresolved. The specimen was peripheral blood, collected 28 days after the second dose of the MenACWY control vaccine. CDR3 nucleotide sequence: TGCGCCAGCAGCCAAGATGTCGGCTTTATTAACAATCAGCCCCAGCATTTT. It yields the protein CASSQDVGFINNQPQHF.